The 25 T cell receptor beta chains reported below all come from one sample, sequenced in a study of PD-1 blockade in classical Hodgkin lymphoma. Assay: immunoSEQ multiplex PCR; the TCRdb copy retains only in-frame clones and omits some. Seen here are 4,500 to 5,500 clones, 77% observed once, and the top ten hold approximately 25%. All patients experienced relapse after autologous stem cell transplantation, and brentuximab vedotin exposure was variable. Thawed PBMCs supplied CD8+ T cells via magnetic negative selection. The specimen comprised CD8+ T cells from blood, sampled at baseline. The receptors here all came from a human donor with classical Hodgkin lymphoma.

The J gene is TRBJ2-2, the V gene TRBV5-1; tentatively, D is TRBD2 (6 bases). CDR1 SGHRS and CDR2 YFSETQ come from the germline V gene. Between the trimmed V and J ends, which lost 3 bases and 4 bases, there was a span of 7 bases. The CDR3 consists of 13 residues. CDR3 in DNA: TGCGCCAGCAGCTCGGAGGGCACCGGGGAGCTGTTTTTT. Its protein is CASSSEGTGELFF.

The V and J genes are TRBV7-9 and TRBJ2-1, with D perhaps assigned TRBD1 or TRBD2 (5 bases each). The CDR3 is made up of 14 amino acids. The V and J ends lost 10 bases and 3 bases respectively, with 16 bases between them. The germline gives CDR1 SEHNR, CDR2 FQNEAQ (reference sequence). In nucleotides, the CDR3 is TGTGCCACCACAGCCGGGACGAGCTACAATGAGCAGTTCTTC. It specifies CATTAGTSYNEQFF.

The chain carries TRBV7-6 and TRBJ1-4, with D unclear. CDR1 is SGHVS, CDR2 FNYEAQ, per germline. This CDR3 is 16 amino acids long. The V gene lost 0 bases and the J gene lost 2 bases, with 10 bases spanning the gap. The CDR3 coding sequence is TGTGCCAGCAGCTTAGCGCGATGGGCGACTAATGAAAAACTGTTTTTT. It encodes CASSLARWATNEKLFF. The whole variable domain, filled in from reference TRBV7-6 and TRBJ1-4, reads GAGVSQSPRYKVTKRGQDVALRCDPISGHVSLYWYRQALGQGPEFLTYFNYEAQQDKSGLPNDRFSAERPEGSISTLTIQRTEQRDSAMYRCASSLARWATNEKLFFGSGTQLSVL.

This rearrangement joins TRBV28 to TRBJ2-5; no reliable D call. Germline V CDR1 and CDR2: MDHEN, SYDVKM. The CDR3 covers 12 residues. V gave up 6 bases and J gave up 7 bases, with 12 bases separating them. The CDR3 region has the DNA TGTGCCAGCAGACACCTGGAAGGGACCCAGTACTTC. Translated: CASRHLEGTQYF.

In nucleotides, the CDR3 is TGTGCCAGCAGTTCCAACCCTGGGTTTTGGGGCTACACCTTC. It translates to CASSSNPGFWGYTF. V gene TRBV27 combines with J gene TRBJ1-2; D is unresolved. The CDR3 spans 14 residues. CDR1 MNHEY and CDR2 SMNVEV come from the germline V gene (reference sequence). Between the trimmed V and J ends, which lost 4 bases and 8 bases, there was a span of 17 bases.

V usage is TRBV7-9 and J usage is TRBJ1-1; no reliable D call. The germline gives CDR1 SEHNR, CDR2 FQNEAQ (reference sequence). The CDR3 runs 11 residues. V lost 2 bases and J 6 bases, leaving 4 bases between the germline ends. The CDR3 DNA sequence: TGTGCCAGCAGCTTATCTGCTGAAGCTTTCTTT. Translation gives CASSLSAEAFF. The full variable domain, completed using reference TRBV7-9 and TRBJ1-1, is DTGVSQNPRHKITKRGQNVTFRCDPISEHNRLYWYRQTLGQGPEFLTYFQNEAQLEKSRLLSDRFSAERPKGSFSTLEIQRTEQGDSAMYLCASSLSAEAFFGQGTRLTVV.

This chain links TRBV2 with TRBJ2-1; D might be TRBD1 (6 bases). The germline V gene has CDR1 SNHLY and CDR2 FYNNEI. Trimming took 3 bases from V and 4 from J, leaving 16 bases between them. This CDR3 is 16 amino acids long. The CDR3 coding sequence is TGTGCCAGCAGTGAGAACCTTCGAGGGGGATACAATGAGCAGTTCTTC. Amino acids: CASSENLRGGYNEQFF.

There are a few counts of this clone. The chain couples TRBV9 to TRBJ1-5; D call uncertain. CDR1 is SGDLS and CDR2 is YYNGEE in the germline V gene. There are 14 residues in the CDR3. V gave up 4 bases and J gave up 0 bases, with 8 bases separating them. Written as DNA, the CDR3 is TGTGCCAGCAGCCTCAGCAATAGCAATCAGCCCCAGCATTTT. It is translated as CASSLSNSNQPQHF.

The rearrangement links TRBV27 to TRBJ1-1; no firm D call. The CDR3 runs to 15 residues. The V and J ends lost 0 bases and 0 bases respectively, with 8 bases between them. CDR1 and CDR2 from the germline V gene are MNHEY and SMNVEV (reference sequence). The CDR3, as DNA: TGTGCCAGCAGTTTATCTGGGCGGTTGAACACTGAAGCTTTCTTT. Residues: CASSLSGRLNTEAFF.

The chain is built from TRBV13 and TRBJ2-1; D not resolved. The germline V gene encodes CDR1 PRHDT and CDR2 FYEKMQ (reference sequence). Trimming stripped 2 bases from V and 5 bases from J, with 10 bases between. The CDR3 covers 14 residues. CDR3 in DNA: TGTGCCAGCAGCTTAAGAGTAGCCCACAATGAGCAGTTCTTC. This gives the protein CASSLRVAHNEQFF. Full variable domain (outside the CDR3, taken from reference TRBV13 and TRBJ2-1): AAGVIQSPRHLIKEKRETATLKCYPIPRHDTVYWYQQGPGQDPQFLISFYEKMQSDKGSIPDRFSAQQFSDYHSELNMSSLELGDSALYFCASSLRVAHNEQFFGPGTRLTVL.

The chain has TRBV11-2 and TRBJ1-5; D gene uncertain. V was clipped by 4 bases and J by 3 bases, with 10 bases between them. The V gene's germline CDR1 is SGHAT and CDR2 FQNNGV. This CDR3 contains 14 residues. DNA of the CDR3: TGTGCCAGCAGCTCCAGTGCTAACAATCAGCCCCAGCATTTT. Its protein is CASSSSANNQPQHF.

The chain is built from TRBV2 and TRBJ1-2; 10 bases agree with TRBD1. V lost 1 base and J lost 4; bases outside the gene matches: 0. The CDR3 covers 14 residues. Per the germline V gene, CDR1 is SNHLY and CDR2 is FYNNEI. CDR3 in DNA: TGTGCCAGCAGTGAAGGGACAGGGGGCTATGGCTACACCTTC. Encoded protein: CASSEGTGGYGYTF.

The J gene is TRBJ2-7, the V gene TRBV5-6, with D tentatively TRBD1 or TRBD2 (5 bases each). This CDR3 is built from 15 residues. Germline V gene sequence: CDR1 SGHDT, CDR2 YYEEEE. V lost 4 bases, J lost 1 base, and 15 bases lay in between. CDR3 region: CASSRAWGWSYEQYF. CDR3 nucleotides: TGTGCCAGCAGCCGGGCGTGGGGGTGGTCCTACGAGCAGTACTTC.

The V call is TRBV5-1, the J call TRBJ2-1, with D perhaps TRBD1 (5 bases). Germline lookup yields CDR1 SGHRS and CDR2 YFSETQ. The length of the CDR3 is 18 residues. V was pared by 0 bases and J by 3 bases, with 19 bases between. The CDR3 DNA follows: TGCGCCAGCAGCTTGGACCAGGGCCTTGTGGGTGGCTACAATGAGCAGTTCTTC. Translating it yields CASSLDQGLVGGYNEQFF.

The chain has TRBV7-9 and TRBJ2-7, with TRBD1 matching 7 bases. In germline, CDR1 is SEHNR, CDR2 FQNEAQ (reference sequence). This CDR3 has 14 residues. J lost 1 base, V lost 4 bases, and 4 bases had no gene match. CDR3 in amino acids: CASSSDRESYEQYF. The DNA of the CDR3 is TGTGCCAGCAGCTCCGACAGGGAGTCCTACGAGCAGTACTTC. The entire variable domain, with the rest obtained from reference TRBV7-9 and TRBJ2-7, is as follows: DTGVSQNPRHKITKRGQNVTFRCDPISEHNRLYWYRQTLGQGPEFLTYFQNEAQLEKSRLLSDRFSAERPKGSFSTLEIQRTEQGDSAMYLCASSSDRESYEQYFGPGTRLTVT.

The chain joins TRBV28 to TRBJ1-2; a weak D match, TRBD1 (6 bases). The ends were cut back, 6 bases at V and 8 bases at J, with 19 bases in the middle. CDR1 and CDR2 (germline): MDHEN, SYDVKM. The CDR3 totals 14 residues. CDR3 in amino acids: CASSLRTLGGGYTF. The CDR3 bases are TGTGCCAGCAGCCTCCGGACCTTGGGGGGCGGCTACACCTTC.

The V and J genes are TRBV7-8 and TRBJ1-4, with 7 bases fitting TRBD1. From germline, CDR1 is SGHVS and CDR2 FQNEAQ. The CDR3 runs 15 residues. V shed 5 bases, J shed 7 bases, and the junction held 10 bases outside the gene matches. CDR3 nucleotide sequence: TGTGCCAGCAGCACCGGCCGGGACAGACTTGAAAAACTGTTTTTT. Its protein is CASSTGRDRLEKLFF.

The V call is TRBV7-9, the J call TRBJ1-2, with TRBD1 matching 7 bases. This CDR3 is 15 amino acids long. V shed 5 bases and J 3 bases; nucleotides not matched to a gene: 9. Germline V gives CDR1 SEHNR, CDR2 FQNEAQ (reference sequence). The DNA of the CDR3 is TGTGCCAGCAGCCTTGGGACAGAGCAGTACTATGGCTACACCTTC. Protein product: CASSLGTEQYYGYTF.

This chain uses TRBV30 with TRBJ2-7; D may be TRBD2 (6 bases). V was clipped by 5 bases and J by 3 bases, with 14 bases between them. Germline CDR1 GTSNPN, CDR2 SVGIG (reference sequence). The CDR3 contains 13 residues. For the CDR3, the DNA is TGTGCCTGGGATTCAGTTAGCGGCTACGAGCAGTACTTC. Translation gives CAWDSVSGYEQYF.

This chain links TRBV7-6 with TRBJ2-7; no clear D. Germline V CDR1 and CDR2: SGHVS, FNYEAQ. Trimming took off 1 base at V and 1 base at J, with 2 bases between the two ends. CDR3 length equals 12 residues. The DNA of the CDR3 is TGTGCCAGCAGCTTAGTTTCCTACGAGCAGTACTTC. Translation gives CASSLVSYEQYF.

This clone has just one count. The chain couples TRBV7-2 to TRBJ2-7; 10 nucleotides match TRBD2. Germline CDR1 and CDR2: SGHTA and FQGNSA. V dropped 7 bases and J dropped 7; count of bases not matched to a gene: 7. CDR3 size: 13 residues. The CDR3 loop reads CASTLSSGGEQYF. The CDR3 region has the DNA TGTGCCAGCACCCTGAGTAGCGGGGGGGAGCAGTACTTC.

This clone counts as large (0.1 to 1%). The CDR3 loop reads CASSESYGDRYEQYF. CDR3 in DNA: TGCGCCAGCAGTGAGTCTTATGGGGACCGCTACGAGCAGTACTTC. The chain carries TRBV10-2 and TRBJ2-7, with D possibly called TRBD1 or TRBD2 (5 bases each). Per the germline V gene, CDR1 is WSHSY and CDR2 is SAAADI. This CDR3 has 15 amino acids. The V and J ends lost 0 bases and 3 bases respectively, with 12 bases between them.

This clone is classed as large. The chain is built from TRBV2 and TRBJ2-1; D is uncertain. The germline V gene has CDR1 SNHLY and CDR2 FYNNEI. The CDR3 runs to 14 residues. The V end lost 5 bases, the J end lost 2 bases, and 10 bases lay between the germline ends. In DNA form, the CDR3 reads TGTGCCAGCAGTAGCCGGCCCCCCTACAATGAGCAGTTCTTC. Translated, it gives CASSSRPPYNEQFF.

This clone is deemed large. The J gene is TRBJ1-5, the V gene TRBV7-9, with 7 nucleotides matching TRBD1. Looked up from germline, CDR1 is SEHNR and CDR2 is FQNEAQ (reference sequence). The V segment lost 5 bases and the J segment 0 bases; nucleotides outside the gene matches: 4. This CDR3 spans 15 amino acids. The CDR3 is CASSPQGDSNQPQHF. The CDR3, as DNA: TGTGCCAGCAGCCCGCAGGGGGATAGCAATCAGCCCCAGCATTTT.

This sequence joins TRBV6-5 and TRBJ1-4; D not certain. Germline-derived CDR1 and CDR2 are MNHEY and SVGAGI. This CDR3 has 11 amino acids. V lost 9 bases, J lost 7 bases, and 9 bases lay in between. In nucleotides, the CDR3 is TGTGCCAGGAAGACCGGTGAAAAACTGTTTTTT. It translates to CARKTGEKLFF.